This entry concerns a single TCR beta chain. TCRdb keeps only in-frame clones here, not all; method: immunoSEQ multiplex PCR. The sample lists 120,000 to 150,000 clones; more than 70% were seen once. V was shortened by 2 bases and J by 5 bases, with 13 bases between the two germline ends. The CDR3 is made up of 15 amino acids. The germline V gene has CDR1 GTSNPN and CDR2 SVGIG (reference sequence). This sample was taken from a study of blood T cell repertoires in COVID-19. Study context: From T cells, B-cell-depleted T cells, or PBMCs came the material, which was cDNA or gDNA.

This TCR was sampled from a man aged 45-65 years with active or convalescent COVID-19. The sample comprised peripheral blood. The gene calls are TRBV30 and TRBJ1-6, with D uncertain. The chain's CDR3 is CAWSFSETNNSPLHF. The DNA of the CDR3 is TGTGCCTGGAGTTTTTCCGAGACTAATAATTCACCCCTCCACTTT.